The rows below give T cell receptor beta chains drawn from one sample of a study of early T cells in non-severe SARS-CoV-2 infection. Each CDR3 protein is one row after TCRdb ran MiXCR on the 5' RACE reads. The sample carries about 60,000 distinct CDR3 sequences, more than 9.5% recorded once. Sequenced: whole blood. The receptors derive from an adult who was a healthcare worker with PCR-confirmed SARS-CoV-2 infection or an uninfected control (not recorded which). CDR3s include the opening cysteine and the closing phenylalanine or tryptophan. D genes are given only for firm matches. For some rows the clone size is stated as once, few or many, or as a class when expanded; others skip it.

v_call	clone_size	d_call	j_call	cdr3_aa	cdr3_nt
TRBV7-3	many	.	TRBJ2-1	CASSLDGRANEQFF	TGTGCCAGCAGCTTAGACGGCAGAGCCAATGAGCAGTTCTTC
TRBV19	many	TRBD2	TRBJ2-3	CASSMERAGGTQYF	TGTGCCAGTAGTATGGAACGGGCGGGAGGTACGCAGTATTTT
TRBV29-1	.	TRBD1	TRBJ2-1	CSVDDRGSYNEQFF	TGCAGCGTTGACGACAGGGGATCCTACAATGAGCAGTTCTTC
TRBV6-5	many	.	TRBJ1-6	CASSYSDGLNSPLHF	TGTGCCAGCAGTTACTCTGACGGACTGAATTCACCCCTCCACTTT
TRBV12-3/TRBV12-4	many	TRBD1	TRBJ2-7	CASSRTGTYEQYF	TGTGCCAGCAGTCGGACAGGAACCTACGAGCAGTACTTC
TRBV10-2	.	.	TRBJ2-7	CASSFGDYEQYF	TGCGCCAGCAGTTTTGGGGACTACGAGCAGTACTTC
TRBV12-3/TRBV12-4	many	.	TRBJ2-1	CASSRNRWNEQFF	TGTGCCAGCAGTAGAAACAGGTGGAATGAGCAGTTCTTC
TRBV18	few	.	TRBJ1-1	CASSPGRRVGTEAFF	TGTGCCAGCTCACCCGGCCGCAGGGTAGGCACTGAAGCTTTCTTT
TRBV27	.	.	TRBJ2-5	CASSLGATQYF	TGTGCCAGCAGTTTAGGGGCGACCCAGTACTTC
TRBV3-1	many	TRBD1	TRBJ1-2	CASSQSRTGFNYGYTF	TGTGCCAGCAGCCAAAGCCGGACAGGTTTTAACTATGGCTACACCTTC
TRBV5-6	.	.	TRBJ2-5	CASSPGGGVETQYF	TGTGCCAGCAGCCCCGGGGGAGGAGTAGAGACCCAGTACTTC
TRBV4-1	many	TRBD2	TRBJ2-7	CASSRTGLAGDEQYF	TGCGCCAGCAGCCGGACGGGACTAGCGGGAGACGAGCAGTACTTC
TRBV27	few	TRBD1	TRBJ1-2	CASSLTGVYGYTF	TGTGCCAGCAGTCTGACAGGGGTCTATGGCTACACCTTC
TRBV29-1	.	.	TRBJ2-5	CSVGRGSRETQYF	TGCAGCGTTGGTAGGGGGAGCCGGGAGACCCAGTACTTC
TRBV7-9	.	.	TRBJ1-6	CASSYDSNSPLHF	TGTGCCAGCAGCTATGACAGCAATTCACCCCTCCACTTT
TRBV5-1	few	.	TRBJ2-1	CASSLYGGDEQFF	TGCGCCAGCAGCTTGTATGGGGGCGATGAGCAGTTCTTC
TRBV6-5	.	TRBD2	TRBJ2-5	CASSSNSGLAGGIQETQYF	TGTGCCAGCAGTTCAAACTCCGGACTAGCGGGGGGGATCCAAGAGACCCAGTACTTC
TRBV7-6	.	TRBD1	TRBJ2-1	CASSLPGTVTNNEQFF	TGTGCCAGCAGCTTACCCGGGACAGTGACTAACAATGAGCAGTTCTTC
TRBV29-1	many	.	TRBJ1-1	CSVADGNTEAFF	TGCAGCGTGGCGGACGGGAACACTGAAGCTTTCTTT
TRBV11-2	few	TRBD2	TRBJ2-1	CASSLRPISAGGRNEQFF	TGTGCCAGCAGCCTAAGACCCATATCCGCGGGGGGGCGTAATGAGCAGTTCTTC
TRBV4-1	many	.	TRBJ2-7	CASSLGVSYEQYF	TGCGCCAGCAGCCTAGGGGTTTCCTACGAGCAGTACTTC
TRBV28	many	TRBD1	TRBJ2-7	CASRHRGRVNEQYF	TGTGCCAGCAGACACAGGGGCCGCGTGAACGAGCAGTACTTC
TRBV7-9	.	TRBD2	TRBJ2-1	CASSRTSGTNNEQFF	TGTGCCAGCAGCCGGACTAGCGGGACCAACAATGAGCAGTTCTTC
TRBV5-8	many	TRBD2	TRBJ2-3	CASSTGTSGRASDTQYF	TGTGCCAGCAGCACTGGGACTAGCGGGAGGGCCTCAGATACGCAGTATTTT
TRBV7-9	many	.	TRBJ2-3	CASSLVPGVGTDTQYF	TGTGCCAGCAGCTTAGTTCCGGGAGTAGGCACAGATACGCAGTATTTT
TRBV29-1	many	TRBD2	TRBJ2-7	CSAVLAANSYEQYF	TGCAGCGCCGTACTAGCGGCAAACTCCTACGAGCAGTACTTC
TRBV6-5	.	.	TRBJ1-1	CASSYVEGDTEAFF	TGTGCCAGCAGTTACGTGGAGGGGGACACTGAAGCTTTCTTT
TRBV12-3/TRBV12-4	many	.	TRBJ1-1	CASSSTTSTEAFF	TGTGCCAGCAGCTCAACAACGAGCACTGAAGCTTTCTTT
TRBV7-9	many	TRBD1	TRBJ2-1	CASSHRDRGSYNEQFF	TGTGCCAGCAGCCACCGGGACAGGGGCTCCTACAATGAGCAGTTCTTC
TRBV5-4	many	TRBD2	TRBJ2-2	CASSPGLADGELFF	TGTGCCAGCAGCCCGGGACTAGCTGACGGGGAGCTGTTTTTT
TRBV7-2	.	.	TRBJ2-1	CASSSGLVGAEQFF	TGTGCCAGCAGCTCTGGACTAGTGGGGGCAGAGCAGTTCTTC
TRBV28	.	.	TRBJ1-1	CASTYWQIDTEAFF	TGTGCCAGCACCTATTGGCAGATAGACACTGAAGCTTTCTTT
TRBV29-1	many	.	TRBJ2-3	CSVSPGTDTQYF	TGCAGCGTTTCCCCTGGTACAGATACGCAGTATTTT